The 17 T cell receptor beta chains given below trace back to one sample, sequenced in a study of blood T cell repertoires in COVID-19. Measured with immunoSEQ multiplex PCR; TCRdb has only the in-frame clones, and not every one. The repertoire holds around 280,000 clones, more than 85% seen once, with around 1.4% in the top ten. Material: peripheral blood. These TCRs come from a man between 65 and 79 years old with acute or convalescent COVID-19.

The rearrangement uses TRBV5-1 and TRBJ2-1; D perhaps matches TRBD2 (5 bases). Germline V gives CDR1 SGHRS, CDR2 YFSETQ. V gave up 4 bases and J gave up 5 bases, with 19 bases separating them. This CDR3 is 16 amino acids long. CDR3 nucleotides: TGCGCCAGCAGCCCGCTAAGAGCGGCTCAAAACAATGAGCAGTTCTTC. Its translation: CASSPLRAAQNNEQFF.

This clone has only one observation. The chain recombines TRBV5-6 with TRBJ1-1; no definite D call. Germline assignment: CDR1 SGHDT and CDR2 YYEEEE. This CDR3 has 12 amino acids. The V end was cut by 1 base, the J end by 6 bases, with 7 bases between. As DNA, the CDR3 is TGTGCCAGCAGCTTGAATAGTGCTGAAGCTTTCTTT. Encoded protein: CASSLNSAEAFF. Full variable domain (rest looked up from reference TRBV5-6 and TRBJ1-1): DAGVTQSPTHLIKTRGQQVTLRCSPKSGHDTVSWYQQALGQGPQFIFQYYEEEERQRGNFPDRFSGHQFPNYSSELNVNALLLGDSALYLCASSLNSAEAFFGQGTRLTVV.

V usage is TRBV15 and J usage is TRBJ1-2, with 9 bases fitting TRBD1. Per the germline V gene, CDR1 is LNHNV and CDR2 is YYDKDF (reference sequence). V lost 0 bases and J lost 8; bases outside the gene matches: 7. The CDR3 is 15 amino acids. The CDR3 region has the DNA TGTGCCACCAGCAGAGATCGGGACAGGGTGTACGGCTACACCTTC. Protein product: CATSRDRDRVYGYTF.

This clone was seen only once. The rearrangement links TRBV3-1 (or the pseudogene TRBV3-2) to TRBJ2-7, with D tentatively TRBD1 (5 bases). Trimming shortened V by 8 bases and J by 4 bases, and 12 bases separated the two germline ends. CDR1 and CDR2 (germline): LGHDT, YNNKEL (reference sequence). This CDR3 comprises 12 residues. CDR3 coding DNA: TGTGCCAGCGCTTACCAGGGTTACGAGCAGTACTTC. Its protein product is CASAYQGYEQYF.

J is TRBJ1-2 and V is TRBV6-2 or TRBV6-3; D ambiguous. Germline V gene sequence: CDR1 MNHEY, CDR2 SVGEGT. The V and J ends lost 5 bases and 4 bases respectively, with 23 bases between them. The CDR3 is made up of 17 amino acids. The DNA for the CDR3 is TGTGCCAGCAGTCTATACTACCGTCTTGGAGGGATCTATGGCTACACCTTC. Translation: CASSLYYRLGGIYGYTF.

The V and J genes are TRBV7-2 and TRBJ2-2; 10 positions agree with TRBD2. The V gene's germline CDR1 is SGHTA and CDR2 FQGNSA. This CDR3 is built from 15 residues. Losses at the gene ends were 2 bases for V and 3 bases for J; bases not matched to a gene: 0. Here the CDR3 reads CASSLLAGDTGELFF. The CDR3 region has the DNA TGTGCCAGCAGCTTACTAGCGGGAGACACCGGGGAGCTGTTTTTT.

CDR3 loop: CASSSNTGTANTEAFF. In DNA form, the CDR3 reads TGTGCCAGCAGTTCAAATACCGGGACAGCCAACACTGAAGCTTTCTTT. The V call is TRBV4-2, the J call TRBJ1-1; 7 positions match TRBD1. Trimming cost V 6 bases and J 2 bases; bases outside gene matches: 12. The CDR3 consists of 16 residues. Germline V gene sequence: CDR1 LGHNA, CDR2 YNFKEQ.

In this sample, this clone turned up a few times. This chain links TRBV19 with TRBJ1-2; 7 bases map to TRBD1. Germline-derived CDR1 and CDR2 are LNHDA and SQIVND (reference sequence). The CDR3 loop spans 12 amino acids. The V and J ends lost 6 bases and 7 bases, in that order; junction bases with no gene match: 5. The CDR3 nucleotides read TGTGCCAGTAGCCCAGGGGGAGGTGGCTACACCTTC. Protein sequence: CASSPGGGGYTF. Looking up the rest from reference TRBV19 and TRBJ1-2 gives the full variable domain: DGGITQSPKYLFRKEGQNVTLSCEQNLNHDAMYWYRQDPGQGLRLIYYSQIVNDFQKGDIAEGYSVSREKKESFPLTVTSAQKNPTAFYLCASSPGGGGYTFGSGTRLTVV.

The sample holds one count of this clone. The rearrangement uses TRBV19 and TRBJ2-7; 10 bases map to TRBD2. Per the germline V gene, CDR1 is LNHDA and CDR2 is SQIVND (reference sequence). J lost 3 bases, V lost 6 bases, and 8 bases had no gene match. This CDR3 contains 15 residues. The CDR3 DNA reads as TGTGCCAGTAGGTCTAGCGGGGGCATGATCTACGAGCAGTACTTC. It translates to CASRSSGGMIYEQYF.

The V and J genes are TRBV6-2 or TRBV6-3 and TRBJ2-5; TRBD1 agrees at 10 bases. V dropped 7 bases and J dropped 7; count of bases not matched to a gene: 6. Per germline, CDR1 MNHEY and CDR2 SVGEGT. This CDR3 comprises 13 residues. This chain's CDR3 is CASNPDRGWTQYF. The CDR3 bases are TGTGCCAGCAACCCGGACAGGGGGTGGACCCAGTACTTC.

The rearrangement uses TRBV3-1 (or the pseudogene TRBV3-2) and TRBJ2-5; D gene ambiguous. Germline loops: CDR1 LGHDT, CDR2 YNNKEL (reference sequence). This CDR3 has 12 amino acids. V gave up 2 bases and J gave up 2 bases, with 3 bases separating them. This CDR3 reads CASSQPQETQYF. CDR3 sequence (DNA): TGTGCCAGCAGCCAACCACAAGAGACCCAGTACTTC.

The chain uses TRBV5-1 and TRBJ2-7; TRBD2 is a possible D gene (5 bases). The germline gives CDR1 SGHRS, CDR2 YFSETQ. The ends were cut back, 4 bases at V and 5 bases at J, with 19 bases in the middle. The CDR3 covers 15 residues. The CDR3 here is CASSPTPSLMDEQYF. The CDR3 bases are TGCGCCAGCAGCCCGACCCCTAGCCTCATGGACGAGCAGTACTTC.

V and J are TRBV7-9 and TRBJ2-7; the D gene is possibly TRBD1 (5 bases). The CDR3 length is 13 residues. Trimming removed 5 bases from V and 8 bases from J, with 16 bases in between. Looked up from germline, CDR1 is SEHNR and CDR2 is FQNEAQ (reference sequence). The CDR3 sequence is CASSPTDLYKQYF. As DNA, the CDR3 is TGTGCCAGCAGCCCGACAGACTTATACAAGCAGTACTTC.

The CDR3, as DNA: TGTGCCAGCAGTACCCTAGCGGGGGGTTCATACAATGAGCAGTTCTTC. Residues: CASSTLAGGSYNEQFF. The chain employs TRBV28 and TRBJ2-1, with 11 bases matching TRBD2. The V segment lost 5 bases and the J segment 4 bases; nucleotides outside the gene matches: 7. The germline CDR1 and CDR2 sequences are MDHEN and SYDVKM. The length of the CDR3 is 16 residues.

The chain combines TRBV15 with TRBJ2-7, with 11 bases fitting TRBD1. This CDR3 is 15 amino acids long. Trimming cost V 3 bases and J 5 bases; bases outside gene matches: 6. Germline assignment: CDR1 LNHNV and CDR2 YYDKDF (reference sequence). The CDR3 DNA follows: TGTGCCACCAGCAGGGCGGACAGGGGGCCGGACGAGCAGTACTTC. Translating gives CATSRADRGPDEQYF.

The chain has TRBV30 and TRBJ1-2; TRBD1 agrees at 12 bases. The CDR3 extends over 16 amino acids. V shed 1 base, J shed 8 bases, and the junction held 11 bases outside the gene matches. Germline lookup yields CDR1 GTSNPN and CDR2 SVGIG (reference sequence). The CDR3 spells CAWSARPGQGARGYTF. The CDR3 DNA reads TGTGCCTGGAGTGCCCGACCGGGACAGGGGGCGCGAGGCTACACCTTC.

In its sample, this clone was seen a few times. The chain has TRBV7-2 and TRBJ2-2; possibly TRBD1 for D (5 bases). The germline gives CDR1 SGHTA, CDR2 FQGNSA. The CDR3 covers 14 residues. Between the trimmed V and J ends, which lost 3 bases and 6 bases, there was a span of 11 bases. This chain's CDR3 is CASSFPRDAGELFF. The CDR3 DNA reads as TGTGCCAGCAGCTTTCCCAGGGATGCCGGGGAGCTGTTTTTT.